The 26 T cell receptor beta chains below come from one sample, sequenced in a study of post-analysis software for immune sequencing data. Study results and caveats: Included in a set of a few TRBV segments more frequent in patients than controls were TRBV5-6, TRBV5-1 and TRBV20-1.

Sequencing libraries made from TCR beta cDNA carried unique molecular identifiers. Using its own MiXCR run on the PCR reads, TCRdb lists one record per CDR3 protein. This table holds about 500,000 distinct CDR3 sequences, over 35% found once. These receptors are not linked to any known antigen. Sequenced sample: blood. These receptor sequences come from a girl aged 10 to 17 with multiple sclerosis.

In its sample, this clonotype was seen a few times. The chain joins TRBV7-3 to TRBJ1-2; 8 bases map to TRBD1. The germline gives CDR1 SGHTA, CDR2 FQGTGA. Germline trimming cut 5 bases from V and 6 bases from J; bases unmatched to any gene: 14. CDR3 length: 16 residues. CDR3 nucleotide sequence: TGTGCCAGCAGCCGGACAGGGTTGGAAGATTTGGATGGCTACACCTTC. It encodes CASSRTGLEDLDGYTF.

The chain uses TRBV29-1 and TRBJ2-1; 11 positions match TRBD2. Germline CDR1 is SQVTM and CDR2 is ANQGSEA. There are 13 residues in the CDR3. V trimming: 7 bases; J trimming: 13 bases; junction bases outside the gene matches: 12. CDR3 in DNA: TGCAGCGGTAAGGGGGTAGCGGGAGGGCCCCAGTTCTTC. It yields the protein CSGKGVAGGPQFF.

Remarks on this clonotype: A read error may produce the germline difference seen at one junction end. This chain links TRBV20-1 with TRBJ2-1; tentatively, D is TRBD1 (6 bases). The germline V gene encodes CDR1 DFQATT and CDR2 SNEGSKA (reference sequence). There are 14 residues in the CDR3. CDR3 nucleotides: TGCAGTGCTACGGGACAAGGCGGGCACAATGAGCAGTTATTC. Translation: CSATGQGGHNEQLF.

The CDR3 is CASSRWDTNSPLHF. In DNA, the CDR3 is TGTGCCAGTAGTCGGTGGGATACCAATTCACCCCTCCACTTT. The chain employs TRBV19 and TRBJ1-6; D gene ambiguous. Trimming removed 5 bases from V and 7 bases from J, with 12 bases in between. CDR1 and CDR2 (germline): LNHDA, SQIVND (reference sequence). The CDR3 sequence is 14 residues long.

The rearrangement links TRBV25-1 to TRBJ2-7, with 8 bases aligning to TRBD1. With 5 bases clipped from V and 5 bases from J, the junction kept 8 bases outside the gene matches. Germline-derived CDR1 and CDR2 are MGHDK and SYGVNS. The CDR3 has 14 amino acids. The CDR3 DNA sequence: TGTGCCAGCAGTCCCGGACAGGGTTCCCACGAGCAGTACTTC. Translated: CASSPGQGSHEQYF.

The rearrangement joins TRBV5-5 to TRBJ1-4, with 10 bases matching TRBD1. V dropped 4 bases and J dropped 8; count of bases not matched to a gene: 5. The V gene's germline CDR1 is SGHKS and CDR2 YYEKEE (reference sequence). CDR3 length equals 14 residues. CDR3 DNA: TGTGCCAGCAGCCTGGACAGGGGGTACGAAAAACTGTTTTTT. It encodes CASSLDRGYEKLFF.

This chain connects TRBV5-5 to TRBJ2-4, with TRBD1 identical over 8 bases. V lost 0 bases, J lost 5 bases, and 4 bases stayed unmatched. The CDR3 has 15 residues. Germline V lookup: CDR1 SGHKS, CDR2 YYEKEE (reference sequence). The CDR3 region has the DNA TGTGCCAGCAGCTTGGTCGTGACAGGGGAAAACATTCAGTACTTC. Amino acid sequence: CASSLVVTGENIQYF. Complete variable domain (other parts from reference TRBV5-5 and TRBJ2-4): DAGVTQSPTHLIKTRGQQVTLRCSPISGHKSVSWYQQVLGQGPQFIFQYYEKEERGRGNFPDRFSARQFPNYSSELNVNALLLGDSALYLCASSLVVTGENIQYFGAGTRLSVL.

This chain joins TRBV2 and TRBJ2-1; D tentatively fits TRBD1 or TRBD2 (5 bases each). Germline V gives CDR1 SNHLY, CDR2 FYNNEI. This CDR3 comprises 13 residues. Trimming left V 7 bases short and J 8 bases short, with 15 bases between. CDR3 DNA sequence: TGTGCCAGCACTGGGGGAAGGGTCCATGAGCAGTTCTTC. Its translation: CASTGGRVHEQFF.

Points on this clonotype: The junction and the germline gene differ at one end; a read error may be behind it. CDR3 nucleotide sequence: TGCGCCGGCAGTGAGTCGAGGGCTCGGACAGGGGGTTCCGGGGAGCTGTTTTTT. It encodes CAGSESRARTGGSGELFF. The chain carries TRBV10-2 and TRBJ2-2; 10 bases are a match to TRBD1. The germline CDR1 and CDR2 sequences are WSHSY and SAAADI. The CDR3 runs 18 residues.

The chain couples TRBV13 to TRBJ1-1; D is unclear. The V and J ends lost 5 bases and 0 bases respectively, with 4 bases between them. This CDR3 contains 12 residues. Germline CDR1 is PRHDT and CDR2 is FYEKMQ (reference sequence). The CDR3 DNA reads TGTGCCAGCAGCCACATGAACACTGAAGCTTTCTTT. Amino acid sequence: CASSHMNTEAFF. Full variable domain (outside the CDR3, taken from reference TRBV13 and TRBJ1-1): AAGVIQSPRHLIKEKRETATLKCYPIPRHDTVYWYQQGPGQDPQFLISFYEKMQSDKGSIPDRFSAQQFSDYHSELNMSSLELGDSALYFCASSHMNTEAFFGQGTRLTVV.

Turning to this clonotype: A read error is possible here, since a much larger clone lies one base away. The V gene is TRBV7-2, the J gene TRBJ2-1; TRBD1 agrees at 8 bases. Trimming removed 5 bases from V and 2 bases from J; junction bases left unmatched: 5. The CDR3 extends over 15 amino acids. Looked up from germline, CDR1 is SGHTA and CDR2 is FQGNSA. The DNA of the CDR3 is TGTGCCAGCAGCCCGGGACAGGCTCCCTACAATGAGCAGTTCTTC. As protein: CASSPGQAPYNEQFF.

The table lists this clonotype with a few counts. The chain has TRBV4-1 and TRBJ1-2; TRBD1 matches at 8 bases. Per the germline V gene, CDR1 is MGHRA and CDR2 is YSYEKL. The CDR3 runs to 14 residues. Unmatched junction bases numbered 6, after V lost 2 bases and J lost 7 bases. The CDR3 region is CASSQLPGTGGYTF. For the CDR3, the DNA is TGCGCCAGCAGCCAACTACCCGGGACAGGTGGCTACACCTTC.

This clonotype was seen a few times. The V call is TRBV6-1, the J call TRBJ2-5; D not certain. V was shortened by 0 bases and J by 2 bases, with 7 bases between the two germline ends. The CDR3 runs to 14 residues. Looked up from germline, CDR1 is MNHNS and CDR2 is SASEGT. For the CDR3, the DNA is TGTGCCAGCAGTGAAGCAGGTTCTCAAGAGACCCAGTACTTC. Translation: CASSEAGSQETQYF.

The chain has TRBV4-2 and TRBJ1-6; 7 bases map to TRBD1. Germline V lookup: CDR1 LGHNA, CDR2 YNFKEQ. After removal of 1 base from V and 8 bases from J, the junction contained 5 bases not matched to a gene. This CDR3 is 15 amino acids long. The CDR3: CASSQAGQDYSPLHF. CDR3 sequence (DNA): TGTGCCAGCAGCCAAGCTGGACAGGATTATTCACCCCTCCACTTT.

A note on this clonotype: Its ends do not fully match the called genes, so a read error is possible. This CDR3 is CASRHSSSSGSTIYF. CDR3 coding DNA: TGTGCCAGCAGGCATTCCTCCAGCTCTGGAAGCACCATATATTTT. V gene TRBV7-9 combines with J gene TRBJ1-3; D gene unclear. The germline gives CDR1 SEHNR, CDR2 FQNEAQ (reference sequence). The CDR3 is made up of 15 amino acids.

The chain links TRBV19 to TRBJ2-1, with D perhaps matching TRBD1 (5 bases). The CDR3 contains 17 residues. V lost 5 bases to trimming and J lost 0 bases, with 17 bases between them. Germline CDR1 LNHDA, CDR2 SQIVND (reference sequence). The CDR3 loop is CASSADSNPSSYNEQFF. In DNA form, the CDR3 reads TGTGCCAGTAGTGCCGACAGTAACCCGAGCTCCTACAATGAGCAGTTCTTC.

The chain combines TRBV20-1 with TRBJ2-5; 10 bases are a match to TRBD1. Germline lookup yields CDR1 DFQATT and CDR2 SNEGSKA (reference sequence). This CDR3 spans 14 amino acids. V lost 2 bases to trimming and J lost 4 bases; unmatched junction nucleotides: 4. This chain's CDR3 is CSARRDRGTETQYF. As DNA, the CDR3 is TGCAGTGCTAGACGGGACAGGGGAACAGAGACCCAGTACTTC.

This clonotype appeared a few times. This chain uses TRBV28 with TRBJ2-7; the D gene is possibly TRBD2 (5 bases). Per the germline V gene, CDR1 is MDHEN and CDR2 is SYDVKM. This CDR3 comprises 17 residues. V lost 3 bases to trimming and J lost 2 bases, with 20 bases between them. CDR3 in DNA: TGTGCCAGCAGTTTTTTATATTTTGGCGGGCGGACCTACGAGCAGTACTTC. Amino acid sequence: CASSFLYFGGRTYEQYF.

The V and J genes are TRBV5-6 and TRBJ2-5; TRBD2 is a possible D gene (5 bases). The J call is doubtful: the DNA matches TRBJ2-7 better. CDR3 size: 14 residues. CDR1 and CDR2 (germline): SGHDT, YYEEEE. The CDR3 nucleotides read TGTGCCAGCAGCTTCCTAAACCAGGCGGGCGAGCAGTACTTC. It yields the protein CASSFLNQAGEQYF.

The V and J genes are TRBV12-3 or TRBV12-4 and TRBJ2-1; possible D gene TRBD2, 6 bases. The CDR3 length is 14 residues. Trimming took 5 bases from V and 2 from J, leaving 10 bases between them. Here the CDR3 DNA reads TGTGCCAGCAGTCGGGACTTGACCTACAATGAGCAGTTCTTC. Translation: CASSRDLTYNEQFF.

The chain recombines TRBV28 with TRBJ2-1, with a possible D match to TRBD1 (6 bases). Trimming left V 8 bases short and J 7 bases short, with 27 bases between. Germline lookup yields CDR1 MDHEN and CDR2 SYDVKM. The CDR3 contains 17 residues. The CDR3 region has the DNA TGTGCCAGCTGCCAGAGGGCTGTACAGGGTTATGGGAATGAGCAGTTCTTC. Translation: CASCQRAVQGYGNEQFF.

The rearrangement joins TRBV10-3 to TRBJ2-7; a possible D gene is TRBD2 (6 bases). The V end was cut by 0 bases, the J end by 3 bases, with 18 bases between. The CDR3 is 17 amino acids. CDR1 and CDR2 (germline): ENHRY, SYGVKD. In DNA, the CDR3 is TGTGCCATCAGTGAGTCGGCGGGGACGGGGGTAGTCTACGAGCAGTACTTC. Translation: CAISESAGTGVVYEQYF.

This clonotype occurred a few times. This chain connects TRBV6-1 to TRBJ1-2; D remains ambiguous. Germline loops: CDR1 MNHNS, CDR2 SASEGT. V dropped 3 bases and J dropped 4 bases, with 12 bases sitting between them. There are 14 residues in the CDR3. As DNA, the CDR3 is TGTGCCAGCAGTGAGGTCCTGAACGTCTATGGCTACACCTTC. Translation gives CASSEVLNVYGYTF.

The CDR3 reads CSAPLGAGETQYF. CDR3 in DNA: TGCAGTGCTCCGCTTGGGGCCGGGGAGACCCAGTACTTC. V usage is TRBV20-1 and J usage is TRBJ2-7; maybe TRBD1 (5 bases). The J call may be incorrect, as the DNA end agrees better with TRBJ2-5. This CDR3 is built from 13 residues. CDR1 DFQATT and CDR2 SNEGSKA come from the germline V gene (reference sequence).

The chain uses TRBV29-1 and TRBJ2-5; 9 nucleotides line up with TRBD2. The CDR3 runs 15 residues. Losses at the gene ends were 4 bases for V and 1 base for J; bases not matched to a gene: 7. CDR1 is SQVTM, CDR2 ANQGSEA, per germline. CDR3 DNA: TGCAGCGTTGCGCAAGGACTAGCGTTCCAAGAGACCCAGTACTTC. This translates into CSVAQGLAFQETQYF.

J is TRBJ1-4 and V is TRBV28; D perhaps matches TRBD1 (6 bases). The germline V gene encodes CDR1 MDHEN and CDR2 SYDVKM. The CDR3 runs 15 residues. V was shortened by 7 bases and J by 8 bases, with 20 bases between the two germline ends. The CDR3 DNA sequence: TGTGCCAGCACAACCCCTAGGGGGTTGGGAGAAAAACTGTTTTTT. Residues: CASTTPRGLGEKLFF.